Each of the 5 T cell receptor beta chains below was sequenced from the same sample in a study of cytomegalovirus exposure and HLA in healthy donors. PCR employed 60 Vbeta and 13 Jbeta primers. Profiled with immunoSEQ multiplex PCR; TCRdb holds only in-frame clones, not every one. The sample holds around 300,000 clones, 70% to 90% seen once. Sequencing was done on a sample of PBMCs. All receptors come from a woman between 40 and 50 years old in good health and CMV-seropositive.

This rearrangement joins TRBV7-2 to TRBJ1-2; no firm D call. This CDR3 contains 14 residues. Germline V gene data show CDR1 as SGHTA and CDR2 as FQGNSA. V was cut by 1 base and J by 2 bases, with 8 bases left in between. This chain's CDR3 is CASSLDRSNYGYTF. The CDR3 DNA follows: TGTGCCAGCAGCTTAGACAGATCCAACTATGGCTACACCTTC.

This chain joins TRBV10-2 and TRBJ2-2; 8 nucleotides match TRBD2. The junction had 8 bases not matched to a gene; V was cut back by 7 bases and J by 1 base. There are 16 residues in the CDR3. Germline CDR1 reads WSHSY; CDR2 reads SAAADI. This CDR3 is CASTEWAGGNTGELFF. CDR3 coding DNA: TGCGCCAGCACCGAGTGGGCGGGAGGGAACACCGGGGAGCTGTTTTTT.

CDR3 residues: CASSLAPSPYEQYF. The CDR3 DNA sequence: TGTGCCAGCAGCTTAGCTCCTAGTCCCTACGAGCAGTACTTC. The V and J genes are TRBV13 and TRBJ2-7; D remains unclear. With 1 base removed from V and 2 bases from J, the gap between germline ends came to 9 bases. Per the germline V gene, CDR1 is PRHDT and CDR2 is FYEKMQ (reference sequence). The length of the CDR3 is 14 residues.

The chain carries TRBV5-4 and TRBJ2-7, with a weak D call TRBD1 (5 bases). Germline-derived CDR1 and CDR2 are SGHNT and YYREEE (reference sequence). Trimming pared 0 bases from V and 2 bases from J, leaving 9 bases between. The CDR3 consists of 14 residues. The CDR3 DNA is TGTGCCAGCAGCTTGGGGCAGGGCGCCTACGAGCAGTACTTC. This translates into CASSLGQGAYEQYF.

The chain employs TRBV5-1 and TRBJ2-5, with 7 bases that match TRBD2. The DNA end is more similar to TRBJ2-7, so the J call may be wrong. The germline CDR1 and CDR2 sequences are SGHRS and YFSETQ. The CDR3 sequence is 16 residues long. The CDR3 sequence: CASSFSGGILSYEQYF. The CDR3 DNA is TGCGCCAGCAGCTTCTCGGGGGGTATACTCTCCTACGAGCAGTACTTC.